This TCR beta chain was observed in a study of Ad26.COV2.S vaccination and SARS-CoV-2 variants. Study context: Donor was one of the participants in the Ad26.COV2.S arm of the COV1001 trial. In the study, Ad26.COV2.S was injected intramuscularly once, or twice 56 days apart.

Documented treatment: about 20 received Ad26.COV2.S at low or high dose, single or two shots; roughly five received placebo; per-sample allocation not given. The samples date from day 63 after the first vaccine or placebo injection. Method: immunoSEQ multiplex PCR; TCRdb's copy keeps in-frame clones and lacks some. The table has roughly 510,000 clones, around 90% seen once. Trimming left V 2 bases short and J 1 base short, with 10 bases between. Germline V gives CDR1 SGHTA, CDR2 FQGNSA. The CDR3 is 15 residues long. J is TRBJ2-3 and V is TRBV7-2, with D possibly being TRBD2 (5 bases). The sequencing here drew on peripheral blood, taken in a trial of Ad26.COV2.S vaccine versus placebo. This TCR was recovered from a person between 18 and 59 years old who received the Ad26.COV2.S COVID-19 vaccine or a placebo. CDR3 region: CASSLRRLGTDTQYF. The CDR3 DNA sequence: TGTGCCAGCAGCTTAAGGAGGTTGGGCACAGATACGCAGTATTTT.